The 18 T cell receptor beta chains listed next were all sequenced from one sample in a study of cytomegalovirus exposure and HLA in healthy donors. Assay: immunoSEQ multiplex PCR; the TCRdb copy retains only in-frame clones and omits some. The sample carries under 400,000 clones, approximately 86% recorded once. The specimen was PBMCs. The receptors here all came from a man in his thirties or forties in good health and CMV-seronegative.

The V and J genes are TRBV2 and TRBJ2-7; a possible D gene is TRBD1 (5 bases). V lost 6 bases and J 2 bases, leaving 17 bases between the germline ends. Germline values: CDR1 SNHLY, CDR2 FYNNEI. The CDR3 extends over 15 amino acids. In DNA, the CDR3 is TGTGCCAGCAGAGACCCTCGACAGCTGACCTACGAGCAGTACTTC. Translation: CASRDPRQLTYEQYF.

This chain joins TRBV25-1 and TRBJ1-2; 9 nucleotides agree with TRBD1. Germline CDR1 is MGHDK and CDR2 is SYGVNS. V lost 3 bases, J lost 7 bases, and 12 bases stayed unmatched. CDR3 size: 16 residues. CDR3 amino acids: CASSDRTGTGYGGYTF. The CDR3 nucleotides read TGTGCCAGCAGTGACCGGACCGGGACAGGGTATGGTGGCTACACCTTC.

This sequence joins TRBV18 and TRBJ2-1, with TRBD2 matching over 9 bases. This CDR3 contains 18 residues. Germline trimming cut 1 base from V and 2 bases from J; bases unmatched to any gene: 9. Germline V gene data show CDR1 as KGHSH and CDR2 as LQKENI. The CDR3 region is CASSPQASGANAYNEQFF. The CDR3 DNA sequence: TGTGCCAGCTCACCACAGGCTAGCGGGGCGAACGCCTACAATGAGCAGTTCTTC.

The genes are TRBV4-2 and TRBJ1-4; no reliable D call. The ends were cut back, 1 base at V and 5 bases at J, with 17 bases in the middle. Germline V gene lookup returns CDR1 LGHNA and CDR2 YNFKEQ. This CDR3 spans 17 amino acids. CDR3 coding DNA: TGTGCCAGCAGCCAAGGAGCGGCGCGGGCGGGAAATGAAAAACTGTTTTTT. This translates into CASSQGAARAGNEKLFF.

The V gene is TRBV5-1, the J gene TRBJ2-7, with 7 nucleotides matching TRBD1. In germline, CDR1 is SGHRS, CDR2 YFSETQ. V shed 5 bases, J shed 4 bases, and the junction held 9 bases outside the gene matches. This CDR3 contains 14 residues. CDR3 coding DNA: TGCGCCAGCAGGCACCGGGACAGTACATACGAGCAGTACTTC. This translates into CASRHRDSTYEQYF.

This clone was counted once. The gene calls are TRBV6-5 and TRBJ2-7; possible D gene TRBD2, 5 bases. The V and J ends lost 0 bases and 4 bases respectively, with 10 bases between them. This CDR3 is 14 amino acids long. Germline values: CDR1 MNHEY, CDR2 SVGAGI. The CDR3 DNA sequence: TGTGCCAGCAGTTACTCTCGGGATTCGTACGAGCAGTACTTC. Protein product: CASSYSRDSYEQYF.

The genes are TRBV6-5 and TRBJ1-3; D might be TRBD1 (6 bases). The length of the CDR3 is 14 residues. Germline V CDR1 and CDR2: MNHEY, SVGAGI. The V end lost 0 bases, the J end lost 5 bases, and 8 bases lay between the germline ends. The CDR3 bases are TGTGCCAGCAGTTACTCGGGACATCGAAACACCATATATTTT. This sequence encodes CASSYSGHRNTIYF.

For the CDR3, the DNA is TGTGCCAGCAGTCGGACGGGAAGCTCCTACAATGAGCAGTTCTTC. This encodes CASSRTGSSYNEQFF. The chain uses TRBV11-3 and TRBJ2-1, with a tentative D call TRBD2 (5 bases). Germline V gives CDR1 SGHNT, CDR2 YENEEA. Trimming removed 6 bases at V and 0 bases at J, with 12 bases between. The CDR3 extends over 15 amino acids.

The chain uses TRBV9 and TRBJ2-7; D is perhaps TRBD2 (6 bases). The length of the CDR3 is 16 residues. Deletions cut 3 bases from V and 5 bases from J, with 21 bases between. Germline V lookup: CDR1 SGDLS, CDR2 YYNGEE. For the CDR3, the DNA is TGTGCCAGCAGCGAGCCGCCGGGAGAGCGGTCCCACGAGCAGTACTTC. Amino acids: CASSEPPGERSHEQYF.

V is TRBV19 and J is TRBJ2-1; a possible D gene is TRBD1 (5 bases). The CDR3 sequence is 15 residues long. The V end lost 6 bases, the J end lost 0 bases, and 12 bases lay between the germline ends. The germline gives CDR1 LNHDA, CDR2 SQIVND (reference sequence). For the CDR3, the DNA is TGTGCCAGTAGAACTGACAGAAGCTCCTACAATGAGCAGTTCTTC. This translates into CASRTDRSSYNEQFF.

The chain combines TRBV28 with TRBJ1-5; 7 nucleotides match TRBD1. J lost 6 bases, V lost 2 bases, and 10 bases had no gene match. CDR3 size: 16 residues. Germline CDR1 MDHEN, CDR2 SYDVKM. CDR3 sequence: CASSLNGQGESQPQHF. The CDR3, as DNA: TGTGCCAGCAGTTTAAACGGGCAGGGGGAATCTCAGCCCCAGCATTTT.

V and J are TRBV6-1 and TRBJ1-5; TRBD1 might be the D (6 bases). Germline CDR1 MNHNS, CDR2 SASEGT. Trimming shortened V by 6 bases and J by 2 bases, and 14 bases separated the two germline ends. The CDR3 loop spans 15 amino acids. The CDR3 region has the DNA TGTGCCAGCAGAACCGGACAGCCGGGCAATCAGCCCCAGCATTTT. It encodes CASRTGQPGNQPQHF.

CDR3 sequence: CASSETGRTEAFF. The CDR3 DNA follows: TGCGCCAGCAGTGAGACAGGGCGCACTGAAGCTTTCTTT. The chain has TRBV10-1 and TRBJ1-1; possibly TRBD1 for D (6 bases). Per germline, CDR1 WNHNN and CDR2 SYGVQD (reference sequence). The V end lost 2 bases, the J end lost 4 bases, and 8 bases lay between the germline ends. The CDR3 spans 13 residues.

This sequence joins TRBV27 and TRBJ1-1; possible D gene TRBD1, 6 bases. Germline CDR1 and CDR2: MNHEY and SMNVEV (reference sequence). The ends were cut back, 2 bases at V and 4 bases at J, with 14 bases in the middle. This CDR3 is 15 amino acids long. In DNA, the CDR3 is TGTGCCAGCAGTTTAACTGGGGGCCAGTCCACTGAAGCTTTCTTT. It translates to CASSLTGGQSTEAFF.

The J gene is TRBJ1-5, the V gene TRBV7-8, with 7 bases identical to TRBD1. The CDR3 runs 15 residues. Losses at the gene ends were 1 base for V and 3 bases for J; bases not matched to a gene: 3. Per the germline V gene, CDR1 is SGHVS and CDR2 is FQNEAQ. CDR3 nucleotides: TGTGCCAGCAGCTTAGGAGGGGGCACCAATCAGCCCCAGCATTTT. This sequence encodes CASSLGGGTNQPQHF. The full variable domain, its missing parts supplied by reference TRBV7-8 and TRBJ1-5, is GAGVSQSPRYKVAKRGQDVALRCDPISGHVSLFWYQQALGQGPEFLTYFQNEAQLDKSGLPSDRFFAERPEGSVSTLKIQRTQQEDSAVYLCASSLGGGTNQPQHFGDGTRLSIL.

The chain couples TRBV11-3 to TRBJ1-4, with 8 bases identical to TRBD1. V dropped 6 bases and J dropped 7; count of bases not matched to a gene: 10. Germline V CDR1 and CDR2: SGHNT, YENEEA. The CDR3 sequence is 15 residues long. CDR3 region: CASSSQGEGIEKLFF. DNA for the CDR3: TGTGCCAGCAGTTCACAGGGGGAAGGGATTGAAAAACTGTTTTTT. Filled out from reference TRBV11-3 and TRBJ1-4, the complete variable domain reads EAGVVQSPRYKIIEKKQPVAFWCNPISGHNTLYWYLQNLGQGPELLIRYENEEAVDDSQLPKDRFSAERLKGVDSTLKIQPAELGDSAVYLCASSSQGEGIEKLFFGSGTQLSVL.

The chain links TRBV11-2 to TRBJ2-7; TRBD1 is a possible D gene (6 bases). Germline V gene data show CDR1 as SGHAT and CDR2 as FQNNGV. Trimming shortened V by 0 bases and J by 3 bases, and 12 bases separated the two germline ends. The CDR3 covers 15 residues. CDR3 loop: CASSLDRQGNYEQYF. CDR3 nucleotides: TGTGCCAGCAGCTTAGATCGGCAGGGGAACTACGAGCAGTACTTC.

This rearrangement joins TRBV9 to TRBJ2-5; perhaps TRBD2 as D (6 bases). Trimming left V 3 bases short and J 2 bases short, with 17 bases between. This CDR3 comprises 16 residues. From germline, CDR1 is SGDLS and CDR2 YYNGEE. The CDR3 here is CASSARRDFEQETQYF. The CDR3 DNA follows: TGTGCCAGCAGCGCCCGCCGGGACTTCGAACAAGAGACCCAGTACTTC.